These T cell receptor beta chains were read from a single sample in a study of T-cell reconstitution after alpha-beta-depleted transplantation in children. One entry per CDR3 protein, called by TCRdb with MiXCR from the PCR reads. The sample includes a few hundred thousand distinct CDR3 sequences, around 27% of them seen just once. The sequenced sample was PBMCs, obtained before TCRalphabeta/CD19-depleted stem cell transplant. These receptors all stem from a boy under three years old with Wiskott-Aldrich syndrome, due to receive a stem cell transplant. CDR3s include the opening cysteine and the closing phenylalanine or tryptophan. The D gene is left open where the match is weak.

TRBV20-1	TRBD1	TRBJ1-5	CSARERQGGQPQHF
TRBV6-1	NA	TRBJ2-1	CASSVGTGFNEQFF
TRBV7-2	NA	TRBJ2-1	CASRAGYSSYNEQFF
TRBV24-1	TRBD2	TRBJ2-1	CAVAGTSGRPNNEQFF
TRBV10-3	NA	TRBJ1-2	CAIKGGPTDGNYGYTF
TRBV15	NA	TRBJ1-1	CATSRLTLAGQWDTEAFF
TRBV5-1	NA	TRBJ1-5	CASSLEAGRNQPQHF
TRBV5-1	TRBD1	TRBJ1-2	CASGTGGFGYTF
TRBV6-5	TRBD1	TRBJ2-5	CASSYSLVIDRGETQYF
TRBV7-8	TRBD1	TRBJ2-7	CASSSTGQLPTGEQYF
TRBV29-1	NA	TRBJ2-4	CSVSVGKNIQYF
TRBV6-5	TRBD1	TRBJ1-2	CASSHRPGGAGYTF
TRBV29-1	NA	TRBJ2-5	CLAIGETQYF
TRBV10-1	NA	TRBJ2-2	CASSAEQGRTGELFF
TRBV4-2	NA	TRBJ2-2	CASSQDIAGAANTGELFF
TRBV6-1	NA	TRBJ2-7	CASSEGASGLPRGYEQYF
TRBV30	NA	TRBJ1-2	CAWSAGRYGYTF
TRBV20-1	TRBD2	TRBJ2-3	CSAYAGLAGRADTQYF